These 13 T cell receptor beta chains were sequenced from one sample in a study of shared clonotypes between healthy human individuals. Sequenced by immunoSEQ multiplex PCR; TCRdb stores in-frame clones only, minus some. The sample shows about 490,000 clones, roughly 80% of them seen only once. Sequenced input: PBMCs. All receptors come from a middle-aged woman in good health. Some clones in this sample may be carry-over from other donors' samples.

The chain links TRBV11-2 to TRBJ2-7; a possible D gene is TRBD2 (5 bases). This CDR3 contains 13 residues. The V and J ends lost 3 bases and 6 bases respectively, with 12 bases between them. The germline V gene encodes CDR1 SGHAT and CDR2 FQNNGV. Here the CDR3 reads CASSFGDIPEQYF. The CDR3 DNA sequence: TGTGCCAGCAGCTTCGGGGATATCCCCGAGCAGTACTTC.

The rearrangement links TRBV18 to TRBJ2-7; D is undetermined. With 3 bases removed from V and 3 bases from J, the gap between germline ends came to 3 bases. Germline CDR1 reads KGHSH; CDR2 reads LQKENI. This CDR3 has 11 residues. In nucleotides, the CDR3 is TGTGCCAGCTCACCTGACTACGAGCAGTACTTC. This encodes CASSPDYEQYF.

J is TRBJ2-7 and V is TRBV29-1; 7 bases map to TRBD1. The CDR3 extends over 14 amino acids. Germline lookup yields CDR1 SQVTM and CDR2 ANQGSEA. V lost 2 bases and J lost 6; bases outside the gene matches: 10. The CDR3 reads CSVERGAYRGEQYF. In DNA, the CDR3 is TGCAGCGTTGAAAGGGGAGCTTACAGGGGCGAGCAGTACTTC.

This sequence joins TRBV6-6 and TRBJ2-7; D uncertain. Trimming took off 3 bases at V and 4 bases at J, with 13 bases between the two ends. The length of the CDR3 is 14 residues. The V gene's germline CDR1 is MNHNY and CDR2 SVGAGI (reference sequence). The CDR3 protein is CASSYGQIVYEQYF. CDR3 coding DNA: TGTGCCAGCAGTTATGGGCAGATCGTGTACGAGCAGTACTTC.

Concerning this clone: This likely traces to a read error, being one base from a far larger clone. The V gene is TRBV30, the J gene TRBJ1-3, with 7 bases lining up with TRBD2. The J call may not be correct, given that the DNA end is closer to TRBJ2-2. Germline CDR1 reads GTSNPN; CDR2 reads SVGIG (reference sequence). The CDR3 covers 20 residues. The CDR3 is CAWTMRGKPAEPLNTGELFF. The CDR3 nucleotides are TGTGCCTGGACCATGCGGGGGAAACCAGCGGAGCCGCTGAACACCGGGGAGCTGTTTTTT.

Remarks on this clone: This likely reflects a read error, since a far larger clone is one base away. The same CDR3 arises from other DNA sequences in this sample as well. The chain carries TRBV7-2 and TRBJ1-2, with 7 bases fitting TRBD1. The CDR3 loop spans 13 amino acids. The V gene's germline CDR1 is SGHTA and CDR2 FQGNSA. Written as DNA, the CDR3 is TGTGCTAGCAGCCCCGAGACAGGGCTTGGCTACACCTTC. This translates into CASSPETGLGYTF.

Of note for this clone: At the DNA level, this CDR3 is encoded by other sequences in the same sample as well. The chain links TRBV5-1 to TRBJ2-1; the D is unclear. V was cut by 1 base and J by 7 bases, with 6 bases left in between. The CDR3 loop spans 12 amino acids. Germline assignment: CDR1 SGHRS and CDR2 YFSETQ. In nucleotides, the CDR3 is TGCGCCAGCAGCTTGTCGCGGAATGAGCAGTTCTTC. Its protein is CASSLSRNEQFF.

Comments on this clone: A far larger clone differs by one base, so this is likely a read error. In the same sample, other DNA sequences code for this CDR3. CDR3 DNA: TGCGCCAGCAGTTTGACGAGCACATATAGCAATCAGCCCCAGCATTTT. It specifies CASSLTSTYSNQPQHF. The genes are TRBV28 and TRBJ1-5; D remains ambiguous. This CDR3 spans 16 amino acids. CDR1 is MDHEN and CDR2 is SYDVKM in the germline V gene.

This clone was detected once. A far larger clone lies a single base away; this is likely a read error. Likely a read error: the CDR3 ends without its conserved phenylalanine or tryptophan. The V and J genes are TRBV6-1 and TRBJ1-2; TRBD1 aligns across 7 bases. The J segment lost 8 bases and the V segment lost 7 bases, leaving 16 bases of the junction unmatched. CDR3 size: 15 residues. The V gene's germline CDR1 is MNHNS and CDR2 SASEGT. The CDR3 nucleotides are TGTGCCAGCAAGGGTCGGCAGGGGGACATGCAGGGCTACACCTTA. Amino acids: CASKGRQGDMQGYTL.

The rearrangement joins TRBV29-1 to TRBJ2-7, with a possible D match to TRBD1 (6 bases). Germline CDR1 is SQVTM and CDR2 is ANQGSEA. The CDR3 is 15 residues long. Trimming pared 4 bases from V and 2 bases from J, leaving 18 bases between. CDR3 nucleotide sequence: TGCAGCGTTGTCCCGAGAGGGGACACAGCCTACGAGCAGTACTTC. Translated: CSVVPRGDTAYEQYF.

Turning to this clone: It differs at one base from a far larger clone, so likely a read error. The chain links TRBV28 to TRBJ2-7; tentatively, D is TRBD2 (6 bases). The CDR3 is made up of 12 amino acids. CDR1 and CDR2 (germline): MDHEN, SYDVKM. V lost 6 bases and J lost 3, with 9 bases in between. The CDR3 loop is CASRGGLYEQYF. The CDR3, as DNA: TGTGCCAGCAGGGGGGGACTCTACGAGCAGTACTTC.

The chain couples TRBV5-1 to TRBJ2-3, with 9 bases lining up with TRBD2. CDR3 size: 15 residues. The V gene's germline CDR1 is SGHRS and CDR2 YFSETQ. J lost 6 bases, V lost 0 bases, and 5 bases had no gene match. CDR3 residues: CASSLVSGSFDTQYF. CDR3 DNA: TGCGCCAGCAGCTTGGTTAGCGGGAGTTTTGATACGCAGTATTTT. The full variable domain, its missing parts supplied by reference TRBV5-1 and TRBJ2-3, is KAGVTQTPRYLIKTRGQQVTLSCSPISGHRSVSWYQQTPGQGLQFLFEYFSETQRNKGNFPGRFSGRQFSNSRSEMNVSTLELGDSALYLCASSLVSGSFDTQYFGPGTRLTVL.

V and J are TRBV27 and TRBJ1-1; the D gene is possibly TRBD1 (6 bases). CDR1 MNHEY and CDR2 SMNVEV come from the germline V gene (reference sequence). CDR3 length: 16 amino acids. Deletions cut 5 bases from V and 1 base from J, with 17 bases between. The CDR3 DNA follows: TGTGCCAGCAGTCCGATCCTCAGGGGCCCGAACACTGAAGCTTTCTTT. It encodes CASSPILRGPNTEAFF.